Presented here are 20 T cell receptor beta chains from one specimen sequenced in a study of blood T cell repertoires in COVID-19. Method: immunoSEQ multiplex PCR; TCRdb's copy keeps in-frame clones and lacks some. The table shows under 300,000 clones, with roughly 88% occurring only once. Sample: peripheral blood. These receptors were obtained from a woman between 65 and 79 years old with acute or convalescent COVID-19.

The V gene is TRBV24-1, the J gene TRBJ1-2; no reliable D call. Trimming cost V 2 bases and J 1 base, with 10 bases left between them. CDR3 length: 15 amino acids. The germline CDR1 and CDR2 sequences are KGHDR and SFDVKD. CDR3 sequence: CATSDSRNNNYGYTF. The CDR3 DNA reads TGTGCCACCAGTGATTCCCGCAACAATAACTATGGCTACACCTTC.

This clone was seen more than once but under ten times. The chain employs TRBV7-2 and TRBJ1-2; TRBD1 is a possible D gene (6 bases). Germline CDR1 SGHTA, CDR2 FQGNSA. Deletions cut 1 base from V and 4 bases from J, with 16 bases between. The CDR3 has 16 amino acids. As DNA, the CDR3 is TGTGCCAGCAGCTTAGGTGGCAGGGGATCGGTCTATGGCTACACCTTC. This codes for CASSLGGRGSVYGYTF.

The CDR3 sequence is CAWSVQGGYSPLHF. In DNA form, the CDR3 reads TGTGCCTGGAGTGTACAAGGGGGTTATTCACCCCTCCACTTT. This sequence joins TRBV30 and TRBJ1-6, with D tentatively TRBD1 (6 bases). The CDR3 is 14 amino acids. In germline, CDR1 is GTSNPN, CDR2 SVGIG (reference sequence). V lost 0 bases to trimming and J lost 8 bases, with 11 bases between them.

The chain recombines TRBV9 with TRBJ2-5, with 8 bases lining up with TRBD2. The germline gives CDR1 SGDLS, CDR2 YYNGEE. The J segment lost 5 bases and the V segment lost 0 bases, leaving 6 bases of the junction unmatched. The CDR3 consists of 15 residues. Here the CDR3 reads CASSVEPTSGETQYF. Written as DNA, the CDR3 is TGTGCCAGCAGCGTAGAGCCCACTAGCGGTGAGACCCAGTACTTC. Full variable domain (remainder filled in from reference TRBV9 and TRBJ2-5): DSGVTQTPKHLITATGQRVTLRCSPRSGDLSVYWYQQSLDQGLQFLIQYYNGEERAKGNILERFSAQQFPDLHSELNLSSLELGDSALYFCASSVEPTSGETQYFGPGTRLLVL.

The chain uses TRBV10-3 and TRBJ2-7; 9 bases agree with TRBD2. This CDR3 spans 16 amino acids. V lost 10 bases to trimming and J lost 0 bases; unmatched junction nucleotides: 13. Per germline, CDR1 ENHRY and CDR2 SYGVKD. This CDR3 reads CATSLALAGYSYEQYF. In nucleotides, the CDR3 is TGTGCCACCAGCCTGGCACTAGCGGGCTACTCCTACGAGCAGTACTTC.

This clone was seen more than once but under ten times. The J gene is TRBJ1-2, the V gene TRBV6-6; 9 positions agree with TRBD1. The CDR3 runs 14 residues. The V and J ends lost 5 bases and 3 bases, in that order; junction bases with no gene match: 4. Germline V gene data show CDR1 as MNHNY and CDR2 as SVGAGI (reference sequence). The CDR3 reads CASSTGGADYGYTF. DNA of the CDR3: TGTGCCAGCAGTACAGGGGGCGCGGACTATGGCTACACCTTC.

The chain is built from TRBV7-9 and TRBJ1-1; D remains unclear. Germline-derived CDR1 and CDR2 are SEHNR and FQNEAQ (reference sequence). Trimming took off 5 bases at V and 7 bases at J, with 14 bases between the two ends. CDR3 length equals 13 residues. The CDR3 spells CASSRAGFSEAFF. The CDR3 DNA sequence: TGTGCCAGCAGCCGAGCGGGATTCAGTGAAGCTTTCTTT.

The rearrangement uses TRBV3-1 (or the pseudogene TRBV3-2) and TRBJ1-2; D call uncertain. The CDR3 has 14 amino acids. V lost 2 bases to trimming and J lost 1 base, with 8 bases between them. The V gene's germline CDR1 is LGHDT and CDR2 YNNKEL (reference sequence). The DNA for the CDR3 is TGTGCCAGCAGCCAATCACGGGGTAACTATGGCTACACCTTC. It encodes CASSQSRGNYGYTF.

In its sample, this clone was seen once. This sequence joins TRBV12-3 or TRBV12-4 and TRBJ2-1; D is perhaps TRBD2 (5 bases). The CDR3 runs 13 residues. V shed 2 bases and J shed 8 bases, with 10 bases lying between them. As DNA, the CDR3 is TGTGCCAGCAGTTTAACTAGACGGCATGAGCAGTTCTTC. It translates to CASSLTRRHEQFF.

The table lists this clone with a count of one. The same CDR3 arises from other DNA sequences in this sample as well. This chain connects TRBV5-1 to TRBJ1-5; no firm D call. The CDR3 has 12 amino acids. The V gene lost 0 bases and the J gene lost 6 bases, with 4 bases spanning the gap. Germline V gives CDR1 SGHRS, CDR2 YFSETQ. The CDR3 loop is CASSLDGQPQHF. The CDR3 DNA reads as TGCGCCAGCAGCTTGGACGGTCAGCCCCAGCATTTT.

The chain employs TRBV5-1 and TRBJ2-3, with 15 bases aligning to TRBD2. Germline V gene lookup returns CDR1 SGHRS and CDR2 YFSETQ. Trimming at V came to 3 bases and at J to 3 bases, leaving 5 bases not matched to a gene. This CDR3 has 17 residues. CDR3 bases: TGCGCCAGCAGCTCAGGACTAGCGGGGGGGCAGACAGATACGCAGTATTTT. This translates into CASSSGLAGGQTDTQYF.

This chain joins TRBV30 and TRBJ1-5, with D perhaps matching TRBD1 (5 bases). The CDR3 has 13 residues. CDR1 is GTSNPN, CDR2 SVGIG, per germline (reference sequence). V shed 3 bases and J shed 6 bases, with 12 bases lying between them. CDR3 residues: CAWSQGGRQPQHF. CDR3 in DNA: TGTGCCTGGAGCCAGGGAGGTCGTCAGCCCCAGCATTTT.

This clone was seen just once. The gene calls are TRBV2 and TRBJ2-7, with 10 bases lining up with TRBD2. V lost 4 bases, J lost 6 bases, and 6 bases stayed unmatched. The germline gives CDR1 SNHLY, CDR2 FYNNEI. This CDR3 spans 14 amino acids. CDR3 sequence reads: CASSGLAGAGEQYF. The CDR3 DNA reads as TGTGCCAGCAGTGGCCTAGCGGGGGCGGGCGAGCAGTACTTC.

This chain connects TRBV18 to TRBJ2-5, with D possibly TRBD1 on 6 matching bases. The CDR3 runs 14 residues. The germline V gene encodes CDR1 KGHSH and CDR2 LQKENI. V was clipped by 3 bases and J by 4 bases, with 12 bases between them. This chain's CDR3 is CASSPPGERETQYF. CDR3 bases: TGTGCCAGCTCACCGCCAGGGGAAAGAGAGACCCAGTACTTC.

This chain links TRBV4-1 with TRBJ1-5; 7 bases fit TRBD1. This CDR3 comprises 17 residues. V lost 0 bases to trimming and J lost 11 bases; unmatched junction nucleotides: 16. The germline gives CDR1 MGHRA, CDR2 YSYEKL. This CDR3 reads CASSQDTGTARKGSQHF. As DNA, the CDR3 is TGCGCCAGCAGCCAAGATACCGGGACAGCGCGCAAAGGGTCCCAGCATTTT.

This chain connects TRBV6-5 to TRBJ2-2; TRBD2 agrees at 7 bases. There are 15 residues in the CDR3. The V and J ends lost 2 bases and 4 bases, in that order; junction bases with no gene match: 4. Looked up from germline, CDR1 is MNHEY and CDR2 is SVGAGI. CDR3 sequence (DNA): TGTGCCAGCAGTTACAAGCGGGGAGGCACCGGGGAGCTGTTTTTT. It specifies CASSYKRGGTGELFF.

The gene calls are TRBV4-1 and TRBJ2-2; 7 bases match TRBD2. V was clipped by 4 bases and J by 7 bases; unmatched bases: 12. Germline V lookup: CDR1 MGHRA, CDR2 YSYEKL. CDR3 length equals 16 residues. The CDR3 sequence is CASSPREEPPYGELFF. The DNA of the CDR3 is TGCGCCAGCAGCCCTCGGGAGGAGCCACCCTACGGGGAGCTGTTTTTT.

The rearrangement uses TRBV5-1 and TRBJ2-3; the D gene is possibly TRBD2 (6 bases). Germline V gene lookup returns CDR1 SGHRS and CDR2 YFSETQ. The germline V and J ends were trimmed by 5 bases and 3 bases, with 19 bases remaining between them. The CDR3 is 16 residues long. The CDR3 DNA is TGCGCCAGCAGTCTAACCGGGACTCAGGGTACAGATACGCAGTATTTT. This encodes CASSLTGTQGTDTQYF.

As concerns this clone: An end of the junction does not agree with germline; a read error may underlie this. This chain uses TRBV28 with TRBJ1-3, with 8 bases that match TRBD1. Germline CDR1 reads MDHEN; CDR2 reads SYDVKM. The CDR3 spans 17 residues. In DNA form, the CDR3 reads TGTGCCAGCATCCTGTCCGGGACAGGCCTCTCTGGAAACGCCATATATTTT. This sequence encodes CASILSGTGLSGNAIYF.

CDR3 sequence: CASNDRGLSPLHF. As DNA, the CDR3 is TGTGCCAGCAACGACAGGGGGCTTTCACCCCTCCACTTT. The rearrangement links TRBV5-6 to TRBJ1-6, with 10 bases that match TRBD1. The CDR3 has 13 residues. The germline V gene encodes CDR1 SGHDT and CDR2 YYEEEE. Trimming cost V 6 bases and J 9 bases; bases outside gene matches: 3.